This T cell receptor (beta chain) emerged from a study of tumor-infiltrating lymphocytes in primary liver carcinoma. Study information: The study included patients who were men and women aged 30 to 69 years.

CDR3 size: 14 residues. With 6 bases clipped from V and 6 bases from J, the junction kept 11 bases outside the gene matches. The germline V gene has CDR1 MNHEY and CDR2 SVGEGT. RNA isolated from unsorted whole blood supplied the blood RNA, with germline DNA also extracted. A primer matching the constant region was used to make TCR beta cDNA from 500 to 650 ng of total RNA. Slightly modified ARM-PCR, run as three nested multiplex PCR rounds, produced the TCR beta libraries. The opening two PCR rounds, nine to eleven cycles each, paired TRBV1-TRBV30 forward primers with a C-beta reverse primer. MiXCR, applied by TCRdb to the multiplex PCR reads, yields one record per CDR3 protein. The data hold 300,000 to 350,000 distinct CDR3 sequences, with 65% observed a single time. Regarding the study as a whole: Unsorted bulk sampling ruled out any CD4+ versus CD8+ repertoire comparison.

Note on this clonotype: The antigen is unknown. This may arise from a read error, as a much more abundant clone is one base away.

The receptor was derived from a man aged 40-55 years with primary liver carcinoma and hepatitis B virus infection. Material for sequencing was peripheral blood. The chain links TRBV6-2 or TRBV6-3 to TRBJ2-7; 7 bases fit TRBD1. CDR3 nucleotides: TGTGCCAGCAGGCCCCCGGGACAGCCACCCGAGCAGTACTTC. This sequence encodes CASRPPGQPPEQYF.